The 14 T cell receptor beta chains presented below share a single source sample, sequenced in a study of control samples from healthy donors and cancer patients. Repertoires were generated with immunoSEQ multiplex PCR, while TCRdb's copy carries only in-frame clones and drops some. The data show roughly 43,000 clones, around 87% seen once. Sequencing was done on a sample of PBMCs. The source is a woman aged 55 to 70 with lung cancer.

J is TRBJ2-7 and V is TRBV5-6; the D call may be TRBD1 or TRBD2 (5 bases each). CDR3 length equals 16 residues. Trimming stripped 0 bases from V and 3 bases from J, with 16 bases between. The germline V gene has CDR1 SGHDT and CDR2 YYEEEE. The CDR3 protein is CASSLDPSGQIYEQYF. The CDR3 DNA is TGTGCCAGCAGCTTGGACCCCTCGGGGCAGATCTACGAGCAGTACTTC.

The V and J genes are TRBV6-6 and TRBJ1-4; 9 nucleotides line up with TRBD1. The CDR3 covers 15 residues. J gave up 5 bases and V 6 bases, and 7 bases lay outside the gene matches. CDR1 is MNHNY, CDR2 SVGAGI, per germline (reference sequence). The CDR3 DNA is TGTGCCAGCAGCTCCGGGACAGGGTACAATGAAAAACTGTTTTTT. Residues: CASSSGTGYNEKLFF.

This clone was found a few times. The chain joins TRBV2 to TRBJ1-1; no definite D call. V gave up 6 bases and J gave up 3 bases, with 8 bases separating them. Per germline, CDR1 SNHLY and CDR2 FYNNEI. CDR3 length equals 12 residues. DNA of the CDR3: TGTGCCAGCAGCGGGGAATACACTGAAGCTTTCTTT. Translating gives CASSGEYTEAFF.

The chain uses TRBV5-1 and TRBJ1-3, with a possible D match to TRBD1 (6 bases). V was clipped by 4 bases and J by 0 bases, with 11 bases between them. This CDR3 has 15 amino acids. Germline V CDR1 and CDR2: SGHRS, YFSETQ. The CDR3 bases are TGCGCCAGCAGCAGAGGGGACAACTCTGGAAACACCATATATTTT. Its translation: CASSRGDNSGNTIYF.

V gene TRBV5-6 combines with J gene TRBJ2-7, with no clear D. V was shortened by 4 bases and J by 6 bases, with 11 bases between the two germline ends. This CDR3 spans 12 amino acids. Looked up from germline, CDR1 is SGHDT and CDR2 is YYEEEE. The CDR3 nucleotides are TGTGCCAGCAGCGCGTCTCGCTTCGAGCAGTACTTC. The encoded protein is CASSASRFEQYF.

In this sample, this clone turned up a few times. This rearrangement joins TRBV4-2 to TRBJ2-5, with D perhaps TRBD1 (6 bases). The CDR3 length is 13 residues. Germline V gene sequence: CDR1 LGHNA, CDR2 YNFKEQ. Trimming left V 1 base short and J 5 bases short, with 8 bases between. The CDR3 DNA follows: TGTGCCAGCAGCCAAGCAGGGGACGAGACCCAGTACTTC. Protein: CASSQAGDETQYF.

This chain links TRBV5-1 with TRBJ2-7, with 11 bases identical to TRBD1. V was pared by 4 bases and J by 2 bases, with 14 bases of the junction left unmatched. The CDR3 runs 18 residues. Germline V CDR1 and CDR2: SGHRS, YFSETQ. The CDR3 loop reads CASSLSITRDRGAYEQYF. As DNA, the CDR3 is TGCGCCAGCAGCCTCTCGATAACCCGGGACAGGGGGGCCTACGAGCAGTACTTC.

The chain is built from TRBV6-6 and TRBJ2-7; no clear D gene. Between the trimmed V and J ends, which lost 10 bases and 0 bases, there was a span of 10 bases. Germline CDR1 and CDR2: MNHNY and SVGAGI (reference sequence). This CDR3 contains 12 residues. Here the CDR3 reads CATIGYSYEQYF. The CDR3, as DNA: TGTGCCACAATAGGGTACTCCTACGAGCAGTACTTC.

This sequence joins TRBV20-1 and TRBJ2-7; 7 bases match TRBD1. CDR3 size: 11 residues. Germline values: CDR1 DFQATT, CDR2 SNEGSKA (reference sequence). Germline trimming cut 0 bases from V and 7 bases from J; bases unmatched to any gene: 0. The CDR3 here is CSAREDREQYF. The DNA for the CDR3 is TGCAGTGCTAGAGAGGACAGGGAGCAGTACTTC.

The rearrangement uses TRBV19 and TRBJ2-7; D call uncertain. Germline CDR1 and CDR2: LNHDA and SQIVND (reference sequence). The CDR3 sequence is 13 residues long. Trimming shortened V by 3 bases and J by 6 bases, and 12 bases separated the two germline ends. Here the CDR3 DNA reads TGTGCCAGTAGTATGCGGCACCCCCTCGAGCAGTACTTC. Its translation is CASSMRHPLEQYF. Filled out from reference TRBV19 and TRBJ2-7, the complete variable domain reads DGGITQSPKYLFRKEGQNVTLSCEQNLNHDAMYWYRQDPGQGLRLIYYSQIVNDFQKGDIAEGYSVSREKKESFPLTVTSAQKNPTAFYLCASSMRHPLEQYFGPGTRLTVT.

CDR3 amino acids: CASSKGLAGQDYEQYF. The CDR3 region has the DNA TGTGCCAGCAGTAAAGGACTAGCGGGACAGGACTACGAGCAGTACTTC. The gene calls are TRBV6-1 and TRBJ2-7; 12 bases align to TRBD2. The CDR3 length is 16 residues. V shed 5 bases, J shed 3 bases, and the junction held 8 bases outside the gene matches. Germline V gives CDR1 MNHNS, CDR2 SASEGT.

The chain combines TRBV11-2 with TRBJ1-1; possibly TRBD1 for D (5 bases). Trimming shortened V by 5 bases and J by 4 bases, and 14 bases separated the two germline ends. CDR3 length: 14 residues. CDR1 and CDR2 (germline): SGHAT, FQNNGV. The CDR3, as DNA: TGTGCCAGCAGCCCCATCGGGGGTTTCACTGAAGCTTTCTTT. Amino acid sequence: CASSPIGGFTEAFF.

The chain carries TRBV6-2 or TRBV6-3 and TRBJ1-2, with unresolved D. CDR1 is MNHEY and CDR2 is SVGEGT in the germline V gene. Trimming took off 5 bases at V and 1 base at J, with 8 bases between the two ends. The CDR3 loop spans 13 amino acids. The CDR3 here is CASSPPDNYGYTF. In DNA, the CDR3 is TGTGCCAGCAGTCCACCGGATAACTATGGCTACACCTTC.

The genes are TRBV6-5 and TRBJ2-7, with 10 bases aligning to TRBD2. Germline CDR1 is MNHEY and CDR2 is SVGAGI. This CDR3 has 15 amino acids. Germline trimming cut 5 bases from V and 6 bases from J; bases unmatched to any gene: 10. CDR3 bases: TGTGCCAGCAGTCAAAGGGCTAGCGGGAGTCTCGAGCAGTACTTC. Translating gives CASSQRASGSLEQYF.